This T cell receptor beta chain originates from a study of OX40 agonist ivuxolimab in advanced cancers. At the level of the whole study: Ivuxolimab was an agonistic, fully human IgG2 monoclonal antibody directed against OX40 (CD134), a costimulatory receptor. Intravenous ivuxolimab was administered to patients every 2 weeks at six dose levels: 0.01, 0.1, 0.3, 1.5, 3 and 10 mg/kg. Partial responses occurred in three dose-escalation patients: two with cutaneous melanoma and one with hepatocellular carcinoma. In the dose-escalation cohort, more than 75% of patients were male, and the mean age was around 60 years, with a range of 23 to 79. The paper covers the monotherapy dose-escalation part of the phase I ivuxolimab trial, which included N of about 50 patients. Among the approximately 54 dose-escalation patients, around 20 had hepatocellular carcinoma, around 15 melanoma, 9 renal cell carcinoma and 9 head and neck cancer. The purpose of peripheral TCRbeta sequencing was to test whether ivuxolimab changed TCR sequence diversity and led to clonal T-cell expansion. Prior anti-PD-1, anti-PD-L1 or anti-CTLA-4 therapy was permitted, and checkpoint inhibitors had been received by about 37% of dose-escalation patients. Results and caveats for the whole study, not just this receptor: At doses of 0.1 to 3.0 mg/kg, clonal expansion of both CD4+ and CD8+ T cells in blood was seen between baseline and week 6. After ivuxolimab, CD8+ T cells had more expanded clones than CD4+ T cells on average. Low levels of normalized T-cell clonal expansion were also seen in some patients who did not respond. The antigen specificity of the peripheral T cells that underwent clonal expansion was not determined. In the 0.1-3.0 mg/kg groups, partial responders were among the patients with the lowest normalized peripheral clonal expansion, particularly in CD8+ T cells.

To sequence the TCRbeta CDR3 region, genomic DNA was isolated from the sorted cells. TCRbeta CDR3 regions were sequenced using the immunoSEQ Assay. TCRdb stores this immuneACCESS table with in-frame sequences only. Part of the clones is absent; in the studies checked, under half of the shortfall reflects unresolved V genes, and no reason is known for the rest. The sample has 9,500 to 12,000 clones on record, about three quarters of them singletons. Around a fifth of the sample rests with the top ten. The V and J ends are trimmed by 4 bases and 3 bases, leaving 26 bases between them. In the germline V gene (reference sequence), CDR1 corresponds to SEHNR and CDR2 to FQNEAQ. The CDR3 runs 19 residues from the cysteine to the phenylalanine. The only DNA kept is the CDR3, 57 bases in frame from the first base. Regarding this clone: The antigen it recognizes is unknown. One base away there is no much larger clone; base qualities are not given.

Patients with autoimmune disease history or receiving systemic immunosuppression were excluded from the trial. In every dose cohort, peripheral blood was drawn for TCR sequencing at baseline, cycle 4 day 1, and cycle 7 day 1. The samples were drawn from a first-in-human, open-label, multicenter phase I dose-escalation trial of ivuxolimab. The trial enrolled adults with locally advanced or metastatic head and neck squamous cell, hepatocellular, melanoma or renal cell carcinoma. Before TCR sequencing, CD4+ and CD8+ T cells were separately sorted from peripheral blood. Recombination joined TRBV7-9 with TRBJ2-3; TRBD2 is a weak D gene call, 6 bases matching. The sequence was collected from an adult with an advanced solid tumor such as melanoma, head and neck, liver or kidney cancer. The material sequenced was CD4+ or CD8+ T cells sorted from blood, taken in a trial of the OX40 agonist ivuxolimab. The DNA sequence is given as TGTGCCAGCAGCTCTCTAGGGCAGTTTGGAATCGGGGGTACAGATACGCAGTATTTT. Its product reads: CASSSLGQFGIGGTDTQYF.